Listed below are T cell receptor beta chains from one sample, sequenced in a study of CD8+ T cells in alopecia areata. Clones were read by immunoSEQ multiplex PCR, and TCRdb kept only the in-frame ones, dropping some. The sample contains fewer than 150,000 clones, 75% to 85% of which appear only once. The sequenced sample was CD8+ T cells sorted from blood, obtained at week 4, from a patient treated with tofacitinib. Source of these receptors: a human donor with alopecia areata. Both conserved end residues are part of each CDR3. Each record gives: CDR3 protein, CDR3 DNA, D gene, clone size, V gene, J gene. D genes are given only for firm matches. The size of a clone is reported for some rows only, either as once, few or many, or as a class for expanded clones.

CDR3: CASSAEPGTGVSYEQYF
DNA: TGTGCCAGCAGTGCCGAACCCGGGACAGGGGTTAGCTACGAGCAGTACTTC
D: TRBD1
size: NA
V: TRBV27
J: TRBJ2-7

CDR3: CASSEAGPGGTEAFF
DNA: TGTGCCAGCAGTGAAGCTGGGCCCGGCGGCACTGAAGCTTTCTTT
D: NA
size: NA
V: TRBV6-1
J: TRBJ1-1

CDR3: CASRPLAGGYNEQFF
DNA: TGTGCCAGCAGACCCCTAGCGGGGGGCTACAATGAGCAGTTCTTC
D: TRBD2
size: NA
V: TRBV13
J: TRBJ2-1

CDR3: CASSPQGVEQYF
DNA: TGTGCCAGCAGTCCTCAGGGTGTCGAGCAGTATTTT
D: NA
size: NA
V: TRBV27
J: TRBJ2-3

CDR3: CASSPPGQGGWYTF
DNA: TGTGCCAGCAGCCCTCCGGGACAGGGGGGGTGGTACACCTTC
D: TRBD1
size: NA
V: TRBV5-4
J: TRBJ1-2

CDR3: CASSLGGPYQETQYF
DNA: TGTGCCAGCAGCTTAGGGGGCCCGTACCAAGAGACCCAGTACTTC
D: TRBD1
size: NA
V: TRBV5-4
J: TRBJ2-5

CDR3: CSVERGSYEQYF
DNA: TGCAGCGTTGAACGGGGCAGCTACGAGCAGTACTTC
D: NA
size: NA
V: TRBV29-1
J: TRBJ2-7

CDR3: CASSPSAGHSYGYTF
DNA: TGTGCCAGCAGCCCTAGCGCGGGACACAGCTATGGCTACACCTTC
D: NA
size: NA
V: TRBV7-9
J: TRBJ1-2

CDR3: CAWGQIETQYF
DNA: TGTGCCTGGGGCCAGATAGAGACCCAGTACTTC
D: NA
size: NA
V: TRBV30
J: TRBJ2-5

CDR3: CASSDSGGLDTEAFF
DNA: TGTGCCAGCAGTGACAGTGGGGGGCTCGACACTGAAGCTTTCTTT
D: NA
size: NA
V: TRBV6-4
J: TRBJ1-1

CDR3: CASSPLPGLAGEWGITDTQYF
DNA: TGTGCCAGCTCACCGCTGCCAGGACTAGCGGGGGAATGGGGTATCACAGATACGCAGTATTTT
D: TRBD2
size: NA
V: TRBV18
J: TRBJ2-3

CDR3: CASSPEAGGRNEQFF
DNA: TGTGCCAGCAGCCCTGAGGCGGGGGGGCGCAATGAGCAGTTCTTC
D: TRBD2
size: NA
V: TRBV7-2
J: TRBJ2-1

CDR3: CASATAGTRNYGYTF
DNA: TGTGCCAGCGCAACCGCAGGGACTCGAAACTATGGCTACACCTTC
D: NA
size: once
V: TRBV19
J: TRBJ1-2

CDR3: CASSSPAKGGGNTEAFF
DNA: TGTGCCAGCAGCTCCCCAGCCAAGGGTGGGGGGAACACTGAAGCTTTCTTT
D: NA
size: NA
V: TRBV5-5
J: TRBJ1-1

CDR3: CASSQVRTATNEKLFF
DNA: TGCGCCAGCAGCCAAGTTCGAACGGCAACTAATGAAAAACTGTTTTTT
D: NA
size: NA
V: TRBV4-1
J: TRBJ1-4

CDR3: CASSSPGRANTEAFF
DNA: TGTGCCAGCAGTTCCCCTGGCAGGGCTAACACTGAAGCTTTCTTT
D: NA
size: once
V: TRBV27
J: TRBJ1-1

CDR3: CASSQRERDRNTQYF
DNA: TGCGCCAGCAGCCAAAGGGAGCGGGACAGGAATACGCAGTATTTT
D: NA
size: NA
V: TRBV4-1
J: TRBJ2-3

CDR3: CASSQEYADSTDTQYF
DNA: TGTGCCAGCAGCCAAGAATATGCGGATAGCACAGATACGCAGTATTTT
D: NA
size: NA
V: TRBV4-2
J: TRBJ2-3

CDR3: CASSVGDSYNEQFF
DNA: TGTGCCAGCAGCGTAGGAGACAGTTACAATGAGCAGTTCTTC
D: NA
size: NA
V: TRBV9
J: TRBJ2-1

CDR3: CSVEVSGRAYGYTF
DNA: TGCAGCGTTGAAGTTTCAGGGAGGGCCTATGGCTACACCTTC
D: NA
size: NA
V: TRBV29-1
J: TRBJ1-2

CDR3: CASSLRGRGYEQFF
DNA: TGTGCCAGCAGTTTACGGGGCAGGGGGTATGAGCAGTTCTTC
D: TRBD1
size: NA
V: TRBV27
J: TRBJ2-1

CDR3: CASSLGTGLDNEQFF
DNA: TGTGCCAGCAGCCTGGGGACAGGGTTAGACAATGAGCAGTTCTTC
D: TRBD1
size: NA
V: TRBV11-2
J: TRBJ2-1

CDR3: CASSPWSGGQETQYF
DNA: TGCGCCAGCAGCCCGTGGAGCGGGGGCCAAGAGACCCAGTACTTC
D: TRBD2
size: once
V: TRBV5-1
J: TRBJ2-5

CDR3: CASSIRTGVYGYTF
DNA: TGCGCCAGCAGCATCCGGACAGGAGTCTATGGCTACACCTTC
D: TRBD1
size: NA
V: TRBV4-3
J: TRBJ1-2

CDR3: CASSLGTDTQYF
DNA: TGTGCCAGCAGCTTAGGGACAGATACGCAGTATTTT
D: NA
size: few
V: TRBV7-8
J: TRBJ2-3

CDR3: CASSLDTTYEQYF
DNA: TGTGCCAGCAGCTTAGATACCACCTACGAGCAGTACTTC
D: NA
size: NA
V: TRBV11-2
J: TRBJ2-7

CDR3: CASSSSIGGETQYF
DNA: TGTGCCAGCAGCTCCTCGATCGGGGGAGAGACCCAGTACTTC
D: NA
size: NA
V: TRBV7-9
J: TRBJ2-5

CDR3: CASSFGTPEDEQYF
DNA: TGTGCCAGCAGCTTCGGGACTCCGGAGGACGAGCAGTACTTC
D: NA
size: few
V: TRBV11-2
J: TRBJ2-7

CDR3: CASSISGRSYNEQFF
DNA: TGTGCCAGTAGTATTTCCGGACGCTCCTACAATGAGCAGTTCTTC
D: NA
size: NA
V: TRBV19
J: TRBJ2-1

CDR3: CSALTGMHYGYTF
DNA: TGCAGCGCCCTGACAGGGATGCACTATGGCTACACCTTC
D: TRBD1
size: NA
V: TRBV29-1
J: TRBJ1-2

CDR3: CASSATGWNQPQHF
DNA: TGTGCCAGCAGCGCGACAGGGTGGAATCAGCCCCAGCATTTT
D: TRBD1
size: NA
V: TRBV7-9
J: TRBJ1-5

CDR3: CASSQDGAGGLTNEKLFF
DNA: TGCGCCAGCAGCCAAGATGGGGCAGGGGGCTTGACTAATGAAAAACTGTTTTTT
D: TRBD1
size: NA
V: TRBV4-3
J: TRBJ1-4

CDR3: CASSEPGLAADTQYF
DNA: TGTGCCAGCAGTGAACCGGGACTAGCGGCAGATACGCAGTATTTT
D: TRBD2
size: NA
V: TRBV6-1
J: TRBJ2-3

CDR3: CASTDRGYGYTF
DNA: TGTGCCAGTACGGACAGAGGGTACGGCTACACCTTC
D: NA
size: NA
V: TRBV19
J: TRBJ1-2

CDR3: CASSIGDGSYEQYF
DNA: TGTGCCAGCAGCATAGGGGACGGGTCCTACGAGCAGTACTTC
D: NA
size: NA
V: TRBV27
J: TRBJ2-7

CDR3: CASSLGQPDTQYF
DNA: TGTGCCAGCAGCTTAGGACAGCCAGATACGCAGTATTTT
D: NA
size: NA
V: TRBV7-3
J: TRBJ2-3

CDR3: CASSQGQSTGETQYF
DNA: TGTGCCAGCAGTCAGGGACAGTCTACCGGGGAGACCCAGTACTTC
D: TRBD1
size: few
V: TRBV6-5
J: TRBJ2-5

CDR3: CASSTGASSSYEQYF
DNA: TGTGCCAGCAGTACAGGGGCCTCAAGCTCCTACGAGCAGTACTTC
D: TRBD1
size: NA
V: TRBV6-1
J: TRBJ2-7

CDR3: CASSLGENSYEQYF
DNA: TGTGCCAGCAGCTTGGGGGAGAACTCCTACGAGCAGTACTTC
D: NA
size: NA
V: TRBV7-2
J: TRBJ2-7

CDR3: CSVGGLGKEYNEQFF
DNA: TGCAGCGTCGGCGGCTTGGGAAAGGAATACAATGAGCAGTTCTTC
D: NA
size: once
V: TRBV29-1
J: TRBJ2-1

CDR3: CASSEIRGGTEAFF
DNA: TGTGCCAGCAGTGAAATCAGGGGCGGCACTGAAGCTTTCTTT
D: NA
size: NA
V: TRBV6-1
J: TRBJ1-1

CDR3: CATREGQYNSPLHF
DNA: TGTGCCACCAGGGAAGGACAGTATAATTCACCCCTCCACTTT
D: NA
size: NA
V: TRBV15
J: TRBJ1-6

CDR3: CSVEGGSGGAGYEQYF
DNA: TGCAGCGTTGAAGGGGGCTCGGGGGGCGCGGGCTACGAGCAGTACTTC
D: NA
size: NA
V: TRBV29-1
J: TRBJ2-7

CDR3: CASSLGTDTQYF
DNA: TGTGCCAGCAGTTTAGGGACGGATACGCAGTATTTT
D: NA
size: NA
V: TRBV27
J: TRBJ2-3

CDR3: CSVLAQGYEQYF
DNA: TGCAGCGTTTTAGCACAGGGGTACGAGCAGTACTTC
D: TRBD1
size: few
V: TRBV29-1
J: TRBJ2-7

CDR3: CASSFLAGGSYEQYF
DNA: TGCGCCAGCAGCTTCCTAGCGGGGGGCTCCTACGAGCAGTACTTC
D: TRBD2
size: NA
V: TRBV10-1
J: TRBJ2-7

CDR3: CASAYRPDEQYF
DNA: TGTGCCAGCGCCTACCGACCTGACGAGCAGTACTTC
D: NA
size: once
V: TRBV7-8
J: TRBJ2-7

CDR3: CASSITGFNYEQYF
DNA: TGTGCCAGTAGTATCACAGGGTTTAACTACGAGCAGTACTTC
D: NA
size: NA
V: TRBV19
J: TRBJ2-7

CDR3: CASSPAQGARNYEQYF
DNA: TGTGCCAGCAGCCCCGCCCAGGGGGCGAGGAACTACGAGCAGTACTTC
D: TRBD1
size: NA
V: TRBV7-9
J: TRBJ2-7

CDR3: CSVVGPGTGGISYEQYF
DNA: TGCAGCGTTGTAGGTCCTGGGACAGGGGGAATCTCCTACGAGCAGTACTTC
D: TRBD1
size: few
V: TRBV29-1
J: TRBJ2-7

CDR3: CASRSEYRGNDYGYTF
DNA: TGTGCCAGCAGGTCCGAATACAGGGGAAACGACTATGGCTACACCTTC
D: TRBD1
size: NA
V: TRBV7-9
J: TRBJ1-2

CDR3: CASSLERTVYEQYF
DNA: TGCGCCAGCAGCTTGGAACGGACCGTATACGAGCAGTACTTC
D: NA
size: few
V: TRBV5-1
J: TRBJ2-7

CDR3: CASSLPSRTGSSYEQYF
DNA: TGTGCCAGCAGCCTACCCTCCCGGACAGGGAGCTCCTACGAGCAGTACTTC
D: TRBD1
size: NA
V: TRBV28
J: TRBJ2-7

CDR3: CASSLQGNTEAFF
DNA: TGTGCCAGCAGTCTACAGGGAAACACTGAAGCTTTCTTT
D: NA
size: NA
V: TRBV6-5
J: TRBJ1-1

CDR3: CSVDPRAGGPEDTQYF
DNA: TGCAGCGTTGATCCGCGAGCGGGGGGGCCTGAAGATACGCAGTATTTT
D: TRBD2
size: NA
V: TRBV29-1
J: TRBJ2-3

CDR3: CASTLDGLAATAGTEAFF
DNA: TGTGCCAGCACCCTTGACGGTTTAGCGGCCACCGCGGGGACTGAAGCTTTCTTT
D: NA
size: few
V: TRBV5-4
J: TRBJ1-1

CDR3: CASSGETQYF
DNA: TGTGCCAGCAGCGGAGAGACCCAGTACTTC
D: NA
size: NA
V: TRBV7-9
J: TRBJ2-5

CDR3: CASSLGTTYEQYF
DNA: TGTGCCAGCAGCTTAGGGACAACCTACGAGCAGTACTTC
D: NA
size: NA
V: TRBV11-2
J: TRBJ2-7